These 20 T cell receptor beta chains share one sample of origin, sequenced in a study of spatial heterogeneity in lung cancer. TCRdb independently ran MiXCR on the 5' RACE reads; one entry per CDR3 protein. In the table there are 40,000 to 50,000 distinct CDR3 sequences, roughly a tenth of which are singletons. Time point noted: blood at routine non-recurrence follow-up after resection. The starting material was PBMCs, obtained at follow-up. Source of these receptors: a female donor with early-stage non-small cell lung cancer.

This clonotype was observed a few times. The gene calls are TRBV28 and TRBJ2-6; 8 bases map to TRBD1. Germline-derived CDR1 and CDR2 are MDHEN and SYDVKM. V trimming: 6 bases; J trimming: 0 bases; junction bases outside the gene matches: 4. This CDR3 region has 16 residues. CDR3 in DNA: TGTGCCAGCAGGGAGACAGGGGCCTCTGGGGCCAACGTCCTGACTTTC. Translated: CASRETGASGANVLTF. Full variable domain (missing parts from reference TRBV28 and TRBJ2-6): DVKVTQSSRYLVKRTGEKVFLECVQDMDHENMFWYRQDPGLGLRLIYFSYDVKMKEKGDIPEGYSVSREKKERFSLILESASTNQTSMYLCASRETGASGANVLTFGAGSRLTVL.

The rearrangement joins TRBV20-1 to TRBJ1-1, with a weak D call TRBD1 (6 bases). The germline CDR1 and CDR2 sequences are DFQATT and SNEGSKA (reference sequence). This CDR3 has 13 residues. Trimming removed 4 bases at V and 1 base at J, with 10 bases between. The CDR3 bases are TGCAGTGCTAAGGGGGAAGCGAACACTGAAGCTTTCTTT. Its translation: CSAKGEANTEAFF.

This clonotype appeared many times. The CDR3 nucleotides read TGCGCCAGCAGCCAAGTTGGGCAGTCCTACGAGCAGTACTTC. This encodes CASSQVGQSYEQYF. This chain connects TRBV4-3 to TRBJ2-7; no firm D call. Per the germline V gene, CDR1 is LGHNA and CDR2 is YSLEER. With 1 base removed from V and 1 base from J, the gap between germline ends came to 8 bases. This CDR3 comprises 14 residues.

This clonotype was seen a few times. It may be a read error: a sequence one base away is much more abundant. V usage is TRBV9 and J usage is TRBJ2-1; the D is unclear. There are 14 residues in the CDR3. The germline V and J ends were trimmed by 3 bases and 8 bases, with 15 bases remaining between them. Germline values: CDR1 SGDLS, CDR2 YYNGEE. CDR3 coding DNA: TGTGCCAGCAGCGCAGAAGTCGCAGCTGATGAGCAGTTCTTC. Its translation is CASSAEVAADEQFF. The full variable domain, rest sourced from reference TRBV9 and TRBJ2-1, is DSGVTQTPKHLITATGQRVTLRCSPRSGDLSVYWYQQSLDQGLQFLIQYYNGEERAKGNILERFSAQQFPDLHSELNLSSLELGDSALYFCASSAEVAADEQFFGPGTRLTVL.

Many counts were recorded for this clonotype. The chain recombines TRBV5-4 with TRBJ2-3; D is unresolved. Germline loops: CDR1 SGHNT, CDR2 YYREEE (reference sequence). The CDR3 is 13 residues long. The V end lost 5 bases, the J end lost 6 bases, and 13 bases lay between the germline ends. The CDR3 DNA reads TGTGCCAGCAGTCTTCATATGGGGGATACGCAGTATTTT. This codes for CASSLHMGDTQYF. The variable domain in full, completed from reference TRBV5-4 and TRBJ2-3, reads ETGVTQSPTHLIKTRGQQVTLRCSSQSGHNTVSWYQQALGQGPQFIFQYYREEENGRGNFPPRFSGLQFPNYSSELNVNALELDDSALYLCASSLHMGDTQYFGPGTRLTVL.

About this clonotype itself: A much more abundant neighbour one base away suggests this may be a read error. The chain links TRBV29-1 to TRBJ1-1, with TRBD1 as a possible D gene (6 bases). The CDR3 has 12 amino acids. Trimming left V 4 bases short and J 5 bases short, with 11 bases between. Germline V gives CDR1 SQVTM, CDR2 ANQGSEA. CDR3 protein: CSVGGPNTEAFF. In DNA form, the CDR3 reads TGCAGCGTTGGGGGGCCGAATACTGAAGCTTTCTTT.

This clonotype was seen a handful of times. One end of the junction varies from germline; a read error may be responsible. The chain recombines TRBV7-7 with TRBJ2-5; D is ambiguous. Germline CDR1 reads SSHAT; CDR2 reads FNYEAQ (reference sequence). The CDR3 runs to 15 residues. CDR3 loop: CASTIGVDTQETQYF. CDR3 nucleotide sequence: TGTGCTAGCACCATTGGGGTTGACACCCAAGAGACCCAGTACTTC. Using reference TRBV7-7 and TRBJ2-5 for the parts outside the CDR3, the full variable domain is GAGVSQSPRYKVTKRGQDVTLRCDPISSHATLYWYQQALGQGPEFLTYFNYEAQPDKSGLPSDRFSAERPEGSISTLTIQRTEQRDSAMYRCASTIGVDTQETQYFGPGTRLLVL.

There are many counts of this clonotype. The chain links TRBV19 to TRBJ2-1; either TRBD1 or TRBD2 may fit D (5 bases each). Trimming pared 11 bases from V and 3 bases from J, leaving 23 bases between. This CDR3 region has 16 residues. Germline lookup yields CDR1 LNHDA and CDR2 SQIVND (reference sequence). CDR3 in amino acids: CASQRGRSNLYNEQFF. The CDR3 DNA reads as TGTGCCTCTCAAAGGGGACGGTCCAACCTCTACAATGAGCAGTTCTTC. Based on the CDR3 plus reference TRBV19 and TRBJ2-1, the full variable domain is DGGITQSPKYLFRKEGQNVTLSCEQNLNHDAMYWYRQDPGQGLRLIYYSQIVNDFQKGDIAEGYSVSREKKESFPLTVTSAQKNPTAFYLCASQRGRSNLYNEQFFGPGTRLTVL.

This clonotype has a count of ten or more. In DNA, the CDR3 is TGCAGTGCTAGAGACCCGGGACACACCGGGGAGCTGTTTTTT. Its protein is CSARDPGHTGELFF. The genes are TRBV20-1 and TRBJ2-2; D is tentatively TRBD1 or TRBD2 (5 bases each). Per the germline V gene, CDR1 is DFQATT and CDR2 is SNEGSKA (reference sequence). The CDR3 runs to 14 residues. V gave up 0 bases and J gave up 3 bases, with 8 bases separating them.

This clonotype was observed many times. The chain joins TRBV5-1 to TRBJ2-3; D gene unclear. V was clipped by 4 bases and J by 4 bases, with 13 bases between them. The CDR3 length is 14 residues. Germline CDR1 is SGHRS and CDR2 is YFSETQ. CDR3 residues: CASSADSGADTQYF. In DNA form, the CDR3 reads TGCGCCAGCAGCGCCGACTCCGGCGCAGATACGCAGTATTTT.

This chain joins TRBV19 and TRBJ1-1, with TRBD1 matching 7 bases. The V gene's germline CDR1 is LNHDA and CDR2 SQIVND (reference sequence). This CDR3 has 14 residues. The ends lost 4 bases at V and 6 bases at J; junction bases unmatched: 8. CDR3 sequence: CASSSRQGFAEAFF. The CDR3 region has the DNA TGTGCCAGTAGTAGTCGACAGGGATTCGCTGAAGCTTTCTTT.

V usage is TRBV3-1 and J usage is TRBJ2-4; D might be TRBD2 (5 bases). The CDR3 totals 14 residues. The V and J ends lost 0 bases and 8 bases respectively, with 11 bases between them. The germline V gene has CDR1 LGHDT and CDR2 YNNKEL (reference sequence). The CDR3, as DNA: TGTGCCAGCAGCCAAGATCGGGATGTGGACATTCAGTACTTC. The encoded protein is CASSQDRDVDIQYF.

This clonotype was seen a handful of times. The chain couples TRBV5-4 to TRBJ2-3, with TRBD1 matching over 10 bases. The CDR3 totals 14 residues. Germline assignment: CDR1 SGHNT and CDR2 YYREEE (reference sequence). Unmatched junction bases numbered 3, after V lost 7 bases and J lost 1 base. CDR3: CASSGTGGTDTQYF. CDR3 DNA sequence: TGTGCCAGCTCCGGGACAGGGGGCACAGATACGCAGTATTTT. The full variable domain, with the rest looked up from reference TRBV5-4 and TRBJ2-3, is ETGVTQSPTHLIKTRGQQVTLRCSSQSGHNTVSWYQQALGQGPQFIFQYYREEENGRGNFPPRFSGLQFPNYSSELNVNALELDDSALYLCASSGTGGTDTQYFGPGTRLTVL.

The table lists this clonotype with many counts. J is TRBJ1-3 and V is TRBV20-1; tentative D call: TRBD1 (6 bases). V was trimmed by 2 bases and J by 0 bases, leaving 14 bases between them. This CDR3 has 16 residues. Germline V gene lookup returns CDR1 DFQATT and CDR2 SNEGSKA (reference sequence). The CDR3, as DNA: TGCAGTGCTAGACGGATGGGACATAGCTCTGGAAACACCATATATTTT. Translated: CSARRMGHSSGNTIYF.

This clonotype was seen many times. The chain uses TRBV7-2 and TRBJ2-3; possible D gene TRBD2, 5 bases. The CDR3 loop spans 15 amino acids. Trimming stripped 1 base from V and 0 bases from J, with 8 bases between. Germline V gene sequence: CDR1 SGHTA, CDR2 FQGNSA. CDR3 DNA: TGTGCCAGCAGCTTAGTGGGCGGGAGCACAGATACGCAGTATTTT. Its translation is CASSLVGGSTDTQYF.

The V call is TRBV10-3, the J call TRBJ1-2; D might be TRBD1 (5 bases). V was clipped by 4 bases and J by 6 bases, with 15 bases between them. The CDR3 length is 14 residues. Germline V gene data show CDR1 as ENHRY and CDR2 as SYGVKD. CDR3 protein: CAISVDQTEDGYTF. The CDR3 DNA reads as TGTGCCATCAGTGTGGACCAGACAGAGGATGGCTACACCTTC.

The V and J genes are TRBV11-3 and TRBJ2-1, with D unresolved. Germline lookup yields CDR1 SGHNT and CDR2 YENEEA. This CDR3 spans 13 amino acids. Trimming removed 3 bases from V and 4 bases from J, with 7 bases in between. CDR3 residues: CASSLTSYNEQFF. As DNA, the CDR3 is TGTGCCAGCAGCTTGACCTCATACAATGAGCAGTTCTTC.

This clonotype was recorded at least ten times. The V gene is TRBV28, the J gene TRBJ2-5, with 7 bases that match TRBD2. Germline assignment: CDR1 MDHEN and CDR2 SYDVKM. Losses at the gene ends were 5 bases for V and 2 bases for J; bases not matched to a gene: 8. CDR3 length equals 15 residues. This CDR3 reads CASSPLSGGQETQYF. Written as DNA, the CDR3 is TGTGCCAGCAGTCCGCTGTCCGGGGGGCAAGAGACCCAGTACTTC.

This clonotype was seen repeatedly, ten times or more. This chain connects TRBV28 to TRBJ2-7; TRBD1 agrees at 9 bases. The ends lost 6 bases at V and 0 bases at J; junction bases unmatched: 3. The CDR3 is 14 residues long. Germline V lookup: CDR1 MDHEN, CDR2 SYDVKM. CDR3 sequence (DNA): TGTGCCAGCAGCGCGACAGGGGGCTCCTACGAGCAGTACTTC. This encodes CASSATGGSYEQYF.

The chain employs TRBV20-1 and TRBJ1-1; no reliable D call. CDR1 DFQATT and CDR2 SNEGSKA come from the germline V gene (reference sequence). The CDR3 contains 14 residues. V was clipped by 2 bases and J by 6 bases, with 16 bases between them. The CDR3 nucleotides are TGCAGTGCTAGATCGCGGGCCGCCAGCGCTGAAGCTTTCTTT. As protein: CSARSRAASAEAFF.